The 25 T cell receptor beta chains below were found in one sample sequenced in a study of cytomegalovirus exposure and HLA in healthy donors. Primers for the PCR totalled 60 Vbeta and 13 Jbeta. Generated by immunoSEQ multiplex PCR, the TCRdb table keeps only in-frame clones and is missing some. The repertoire consists of some 150,000 clones, with roughly 83% occurring once and the leading ten covering over 1.5%. Material for sequencing was PBMCs. The receptors stem from a young woman in good health and CMV-seronegative.

V gene TRBV6-1 combines with J gene TRBJ1-5; D uncertain. The ends were cut back, 3 bases at V and 4 bases at J, with 28 bases in the middle. The germline V gene has CDR1 MNHNS and CDR2 SASEGT. The CDR3 is 20 residues long. The CDR3 region has the DNA TGTGCCAGCAGTGACCCAACTTTAATTTCTAGTCCGGTCCCAAATCAGCCCCAGCATTTT. Amino acids: CASSDPTLISSPVPNQPQHF.

This chain uses TRBV6-1 with TRBJ1-4; 8 positions match TRBD1. This CDR3 has 15 residues. V lost 1 base to trimming and J lost 8 bases; unmatched junction nucleotides: 6. The germline gives CDR1 MNHNS, CDR2 SASEGT. CDR3 loop: CASSEGTGSTEKLFF. The CDR3 coding sequence is TGTGCCAGCAGTGAAGGGACAGGGAGTACCGAAAAACTGTTTTTT.

This sequence joins TRBV14 and TRBJ1-1; TRBD1 agrees at 9 bases. Germline-derived CDR1 and CDR2 are SGHDN and FVKESK. J was trimmed by 7 bases and V by 0 bases; bases with no gene match: 9. The CDR3 consists of 16 residues. DNA for the CDR3: TGTGCCAGCAGCCAAGATTACCGACAGGGGGGCCTTGAAGCTTTCTTT. It encodes CASSQDYRQGGLEAFF.

The CDR3 bases are TGTGCCAGTAGACCGGGACAGCTGAACACTGAAGCTTTCTTT. As protein: CASRPGQLNTEAFF. The rearrangement uses TRBV19 and TRBJ1-1; 7 nucleotides line up with TRBD1. The CDR3 spans 14 residues. CDR1 and CDR2 from the germline V gene are LNHDA and SQIVND (reference sequence). V was clipped by 6 bases and J by 0 bases; unmatched bases: 4.

The V gene is TRBV13, the J gene TRBJ1-3; the D is unclear. V was pared by 7 bases and J by 4 bases, with 11 bases between. Germline CDR1 reads PRHDT; CDR2 reads FYEKMQ (reference sequence). This CDR3 region has 13 residues. CDR3 nucleotide sequence: TGTGCCAGCACTTCAGGCGGGGGAAACACCATATATTTT. It encodes CASTSGGGNTIYF.

The chain is built from TRBV15 and TRBJ1-1; D gene unclear. The V end lost 1 base, the J end lost 11 bases, and 11 bases lay between the germline ends. Germline V gene data show CDR1 as LNHNV and CDR2 as YYDKDF (reference sequence). This CDR3 contains 12 residues. The CDR3 is CATSRGEGRAFF. The DNA for the CDR3 is TGTGCCACCAGCAGAGGGGAGGGTCGGGCTTTCTTT.

This chain uses TRBV11-3 with TRBJ2-3; D is perhaps TRBD1 (5 bases). Trimming left V 0 bases short and J 5 bases short, with 15 bases between. This CDR3 comprises 16 residues. Germline-derived CDR1 and CDR2 are SGHNT and YENEEA. CDR3 amino acids: CASSLDWQGPIDTQYF. In nucleotides, the CDR3 is TGTGCCAGCAGCTTAGATTGGCAGGGTCCGATAGATACGCAGTATTTT.

The chain recombines TRBV11-2 with TRBJ1-1; perhaps TRBD1 as D (6 bases). Germline CDR1 reads SGHAT; CDR2 reads FQNNGV. The CDR3 extends over 14 amino acids. V was pared by 5 bases and J by 4 bases, with 14 bases between. In nucleotides, the CDR3 is TGTGCCAGCAGCACCACAGGGTTAAGCACTGAAGCTTTCTTT. Translated, it gives CASSTTGLSTEAFF. The whole variable domain, filled in from reference TRBV11-2 and TRBJ1-1, reads EAGVAQSPRYKIIEKRQSVAFWCNPISGHATLYWYQQILGQGPKLLIQFQNNGVVDDSQLPKDRFSAERLKGVDSTLKIQPAKLEDSAVYLCASSTTGLSTEAFFGQGTRLTVV.

Concerning this clone itself: Germline is not matched at one junction end, which may reflect a read error. The V gene is TRBV12-5, the J gene TRBJ1-3; 8 nucleotides align to TRBD1. The CDR3 loop spans 18 amino acids. Germline V gene data show CDR1 as LGHNT and CDR2 as FRNRAP. The CDR3 coding sequence is TGTGCTAGTGGTTCGCCTTCCCCGGCGACAGGGGAGGGAAACGCCATATATTTT. As protein: CASGSPSPATGEGNAIYF. Combining the CDR3 with reference TRBV12-5 and TRBJ1-3 gives the whole variable domain DARVTQTPRHKVTEMGQEVTMRCQPILGHNTVFWYRQTMMQGLELLAYFRNRAPLDDSGMPKDRFSAEMPDATLATLKIQPSEPRDSAVYFCASGSPSPATGEGNAIYFGEGSWLTVV.

The V gene is TRBV27, the J gene TRBJ2-1, with 8 bases fitting TRBD1. The CDR3 totals 14 residues. V was pared by 6 bases and J by 6 bases, with 7 bases of the junction left unmatched. Germline CDR1 and CDR2: MNHEY and SMNVEV (reference sequence). CDR3 sequence: CASSSGQGFNEQFF. DNA for the CDR3: TGTGCCAGCAGCTCAGGACAGGGTTTCAATGAGCAGTTCTTC.

This chain connects TRBV13 to TRBJ2-7; the D gene is possibly TRBD1 (6 bases). Per germline, CDR1 PRHDT and CDR2 FYEKMQ (reference sequence). V dropped 4 bases and J dropped 6 bases, with 10 bases sitting between them. This CDR3 spans 12 amino acids. In nucleotides, the CDR3 is TGTGCCAGCAGCTCACCCAGGGGCGAGCAGTACTTC. Translated: CASSSPRGEQYF.

The J gene is TRBJ1-3, the V gene TRBV2; D perhaps matches TRBD1 (5 bases). The germline V and J ends were trimmed by 4 bases and 4 bases, with 14 bases remaining between them. The germline V gene has CDR1 SNHLY and CDR2 FYNNEI. This CDR3 has 15 amino acids. CDR3 nucleotide sequence: TGTGCCAGCAGTGGGGGAGGGGCGAGGGGAAACACCATATATTTT. Its protein product is CASSGGGARGNTIYF.

The gene calls are TRBV5-6 and TRBJ1-2; D perhaps matches TRBD1 (5 bases). V lost 4 bases and J lost 2, with 15 bases in between. The CDR3 has 15 residues. Per germline, CDR1 SGHDT and CDR2 YYEEEE. The CDR3 sequence is CASSPGPTVNYGYTF. The CDR3 nucleotides are TGTGCCAGCAGCCCCGGACCGACAGTAAACTATGGCTACACCTTC.

The V call is TRBV6-6, the J call TRBJ1-6; TRBD1 matches at 9 bases. Germline V gives CDR1 MNHNY, CDR2 SVGAGI (reference sequence). The CDR3 contains 16 residues. V lost 5 bases, J lost 6 bases, and 8 bases stayed unmatched. CDR3 in amino acids: CASSITGGGPNSPLHF. The CDR3 DNA is TGTGCCAGCAGTATAACAGGGGGCGGTCCTAATTCACCCCTCCACTTT.

The genes are TRBV27 and TRBJ2-1, with 9 nucleotides matching TRBD2. Looked up from germline, CDR1 is MNHEY and CDR2 is SMNVEV (reference sequence). The CDR3 is 15 amino acids. The trim removed 2 bases at V and 6 bases at J, leaving 5 bases unmatched. The CDR3 DNA reads TGTGCCAGCAGTTTAAGTAGCGGGGGTTTCAATGAGCAGTTCTTC. It encodes CASSLSSGGFNEQFF.

This clone has more than one count but fewer than ten. The chain couples TRBV6-1 to TRBJ2-3; TRBD1 aligns across 8 bases. Germline V lookup: CDR1 MNHNS, CDR2 SASEGT. The V and J ends lost 2 bases and 4 bases, in that order; junction bases with no gene match: 2. This CDR3 has 14 residues. The CDR3 DNA reads as TGTGCCAGCAGTGAACTACAGGGGGCAGATACGCAGTATTTT. Protein sequence: CASSELQGADTQYF.

V usage is TRBV5-1 and J usage is TRBJ2-7, with TRBD1 matching over 10 bases. Germline V gene lookup returns CDR1 SGHRS and CDR2 YFSETQ. Trimming at V came to 3 bases and at J to 2 bases, leaving 11 bases not matched to a gene. There are 17 residues in the CDR3. CDR3 region: CASSWDPRTGGAYEQYF. The CDR3 DNA sequence: TGCGCCAGCAGCTGGGACCCTAGGACAGGGGGAGCCTACGAGCAGTACTTC.

This chain connects TRBV19 to TRBJ1-5; D ambiguous. The CDR3 contains 15 residues. The V and J ends lost 5 bases and 2 bases respectively, with 13 bases between them. The V gene's germline CDR1 is LNHDA and CDR2 SQIVND (reference sequence). The CDR3 protein is CASSSTRWGNQPQHF. The CDR3 nucleotides are TGTGCCAGTAGTTCGACTCGATGGGGCAATCAGCCCCAGCATTTT.

This clone occurred a few times. The V and J genes are TRBV15 and TRBJ1-5; no firm D call. This CDR3 has 14 amino acids. The V gene lost 2 bases and the J gene lost 5 bases, with 10 bases spanning the gap. Germline loops: CDR1 LNHNV, CDR2 YYDKDF (reference sequence). The CDR3 region is CATSRPHDYQPQHF. The CDR3, as DNA: TGTGCCACCAGCAGACCGCACGACTATCAGCCCCAGCATTTT.

The chain joins TRBV10-3 to TRBJ2-1, with 10 positions matching TRBD1. Germline trimming cut 10 bases from V and 10 bases from J; bases unmatched to any gene: 10. This CDR3 is built from 13 residues. Germline V gene lookup returns CDR1 ENHRY and CDR2 SYGVKD. The CDR3 coding sequence is TGTGCCACCTCCGGGACAGGGGTGTTGGAGCAGTTCTTC. This gives the protein CATSGTGVLEQFF.

This clone turned up a few times. The chain recombines TRBV7-9 with TRBJ2-7; the D is unclear. Germline lookup yields CDR1 SEHNR and CDR2 FQNEAQ (reference sequence). The CDR3 runs 13 residues. V lost 5 bases and J 0 bases, leaving 8 bases between the germline ends. CDR3 amino acids: CASSNSNSYEQYF. The CDR3 DNA reads as TGTGCCAGCAGCAACAGTAACTCCTACGAGCAGTACTTC. The full variable domain, in which reference TRBV7-9 and TRBJ2-7 provide the parts outside the CDR3, is DTGVSQNPRHKITKRGQNVTFRCDPISEHNRLYWYRQTLGQGPEFLTYFQNEAQLEKSRLLSDRFSAERPKGSFSTLEIQRTEQGDSAMYLCASSNSNSYEQYFGPGTRLTVT.

V gene TRBV5-8 combines with J gene TRBJ2-7, with a tentative D call TRBD1 (5 bases). V lost 5 bases to trimming and J lost 4 bases, with 22 bases between them. From germline, CDR1 is SGHTS and CDR2 YDEGEE. This CDR3 is built from 16 residues. CDR3 region: CASSPTIRGRSYEQYF. In DNA, the CDR3 is TGTGCCAGCAGTCCCACTATTAGGGGTCGGTCATACGAGCAGTACTTC.

This clone appeared once. This chain links TRBV30 with TRBJ2-3, with TRBD2 matching 10 bases. In germline, CDR1 is GTSNPN, CDR2 SVGIG (reference sequence). V shed 0 bases and J 5 bases; nucleotides not matched to a gene: 8. This CDR3 comprises 16 residues. The chain's CDR3 is CAWSVLKAGGLDTQYF. The CDR3 DNA reads as TGTGCCTGGAGTGTACTTAAAGCGGGGGGGCTAGATACGCAGTATTTT.

This clone was seen a handful of times. The J gene is TRBJ1-2, the V gene TRBV5-6; D unresolved. Trimming removed 0 bases at V and 2 bases at J, with 8 bases between. The CDR3 runs to 14 residues. CDR1 SGHDT and CDR2 YYEEEE come from the germline V gene. The CDR3 sequence: CASSLGQINYGYTF. The DNA for the CDR3 is TGTGCCAGCAGCTTGGGACAAATAAACTATGGCTACACCTTC.

This rearrangement joins TRBV7-2 to TRBJ2-4; tentative D call: TRBD1 (5 bases). V was trimmed by 5 bases and J by 1 base, leaving 15 bases between them. The CDR3 runs 16 residues. The germline CDR1 and CDR2 sequences are SGHTA and FQGNSA. For the CDR3, the DNA is TGTGCCAGCAGCCGGGTAGGGGCCTTTGCCAAAAACATTCAGTACTTC. This codes for CASSRVGAFAKNIQYF.